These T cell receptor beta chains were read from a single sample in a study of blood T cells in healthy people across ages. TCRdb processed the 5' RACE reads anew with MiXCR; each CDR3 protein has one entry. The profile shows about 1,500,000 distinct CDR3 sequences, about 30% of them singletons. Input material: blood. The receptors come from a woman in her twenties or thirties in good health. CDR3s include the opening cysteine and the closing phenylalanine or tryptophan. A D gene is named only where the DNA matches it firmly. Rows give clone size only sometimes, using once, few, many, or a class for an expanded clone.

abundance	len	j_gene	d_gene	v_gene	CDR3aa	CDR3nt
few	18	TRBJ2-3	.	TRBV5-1	CASSGDSLAGSSTDTQYF	TGCGCCAGCAGCGGGGACTCCCTGGCGGGCTCTAGCACAGATACGCAGTATTTT
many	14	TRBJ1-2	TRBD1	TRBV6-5	CASGRDRHRHGYTF	TGTGCCAGCGGGCGGGACAGGCATAGGCATGGCTACACCTTC
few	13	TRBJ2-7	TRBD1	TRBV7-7	CASSLGAGQEVYF	TGTGCCAGCAGCTTAGGGGCCGGACAGGAAGTGTACTTC
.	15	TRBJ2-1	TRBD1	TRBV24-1	CATSVWTGGSDEQFF	TGTGCCACCAGTGTGTGGACAGGGGGGTCGGATGAGCAGTTCTTC
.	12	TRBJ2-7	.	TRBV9	CASSVGRGVQYF	TGTGCCAGCAGCGTAGGGCGGGGTGTGCAGTACTTC
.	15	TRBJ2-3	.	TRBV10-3	CAISGRTGGADTQYF	TGTGCCATCAGTGGGAGAACAGGGGGGGCAGATACGCAGTATTTT
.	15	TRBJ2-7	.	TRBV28	CASSLPGTNYNEQYF	TGTGCCAGCAGTTTGCCAGGAACAAACTACAATGAGCAGTACTTC
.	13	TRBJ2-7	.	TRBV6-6	CASSYSGGREQYF	TGTGCCAGCAGTTACTCCGGGGGGCGGGAGCAGTACTTC
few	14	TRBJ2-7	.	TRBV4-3	CASSQDRIYYEQYF	TGCGCCAGCAGCCAAGATAGGATCTACTACGAGCAGTACTTC
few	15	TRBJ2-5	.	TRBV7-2	CASKGTARRGETQYF	TGTGCCAGCAAAGGAACAGCCCGTCGGGGAGAGACCCAGTACTTC
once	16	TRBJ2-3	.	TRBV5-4	CASSLGGLAASHTQYF	TGTGCCAGCAGCTTGGGGGGGCTAGCGGCCTCCCATACGCAGTATTTT
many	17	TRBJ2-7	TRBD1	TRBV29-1	CSVVEVRRDRDSYEQYF	TGCAGCGTTGTCGAAGTAAGAAGGGACAGGGATTCCTACGAGCAGTACTTC
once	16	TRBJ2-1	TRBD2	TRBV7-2	CASRSVAGYVDNEQFF	TGTGCCAGCAGATCCGTAGCGGGATACGTGGACAATGAGCAGTTCTTC
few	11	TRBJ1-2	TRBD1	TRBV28	CASAGTEVYTF	TGTGCCAGTGCCGGGACAGAGGTTTACACCTTC
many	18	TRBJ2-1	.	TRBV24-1	CATSDSKSLESSYNEQFF	TGTGCCACCAGTGACTCGAAGTCCCTAGAAAGCTCCTACAATGAGCAGTTCTTC
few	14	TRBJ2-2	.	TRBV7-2	CASSHDRYTGELFF	TGTGCCAGCAGCCACGATCGGTACACCGGGGAGCTGTTTTTT
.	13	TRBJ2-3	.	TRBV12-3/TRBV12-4	CASRDTSTDTQYF	TGTGCCAGCCGGGACACGAGCACAGATACGCAGTATTTT
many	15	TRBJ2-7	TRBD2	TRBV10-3	CAISESPSGSYEQYF	TGTGCCATCAGTGAGTCCCCCAGCGGGAGTTACGAGCAGTACTTC
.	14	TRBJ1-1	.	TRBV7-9	CASSLALRDTETFF	TGTGCCAGCAGCTTAGCTTTACGGGACACTGAAACTTTCTTT
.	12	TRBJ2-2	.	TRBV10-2	CASSELAGELFF	TGCGCCAGCAGTGAGTTGGCCGGGGAGCTGTTTTTT
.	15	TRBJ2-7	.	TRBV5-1	CASSLDRPRSYEQYF	TGCGCCAGCAGCTTGGACAGGCCTCGCTCCTACGAGCAGTACTTC
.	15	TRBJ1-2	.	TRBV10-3	CAISDKAPSNYGYTF	TGTGCCATCAGTGACAAGGCCCCCTCTAACTATGGCTACACCTTC
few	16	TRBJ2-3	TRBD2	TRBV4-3	CASSQEASGRSDTQYF	TGCGCCAGCAGCCAAGAGGCTAGCGGGAGGTCAGATACGCAGTATTTT
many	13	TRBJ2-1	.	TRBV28	CASRGGRNDEQFF	TGTGCCAGCAGGGGGGGGCGCAACGATGAGCAGTTCTTC
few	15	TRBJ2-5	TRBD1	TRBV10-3	CAISPTGTGLGEQYF	TGTGCCATCAGCCCTACCGGGACAGGGTTAGGGGAGCAGTACTTC
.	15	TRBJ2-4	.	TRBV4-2	CASSQGLLGRGVQYF	TGTGCCAGCAGCCAAGGTCTTTTAGGCCGCGGGGTTCAGTACTTC
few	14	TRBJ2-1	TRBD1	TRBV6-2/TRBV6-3	CASIRDRGINEQFF	TGTGCCAGCATCCGGGACAGGGGTATCAATGAGCAGTTCTTC
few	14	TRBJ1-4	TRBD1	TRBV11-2	CASSRQGRREKLFF	TGTGCCAGCAGCCGACAGGGGCGGCGCGAAAAACTGTTTTTT
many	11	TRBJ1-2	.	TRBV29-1	CSAPGRYGYTF	TGCAGCGCCCCTGGGCGCTATGGCTACACCTTC
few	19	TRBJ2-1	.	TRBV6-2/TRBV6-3	CASRGQGGLAQSSYNEQFF	TGTGCCAGCAGGGGACAGGGGGGACTAGCGCAGAGCTCCTACAATGAGCAGTTCTTC
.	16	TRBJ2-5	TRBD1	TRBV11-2	CATTTTGDGFGETQYF	TGTGCCACCACGACCACAGGGGACGGGTTTGGAGAGACCCAGTACTTC
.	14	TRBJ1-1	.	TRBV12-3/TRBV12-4	CASSTWPVNTEAFF	TGTGCCAGCAGTACCTGGCCAGTGAACACTGAAGCTTTCTTT